The 17 T cell receptor beta chains listed next were all sequenced from one sample in a study of T cell repertoires in cytomegalovirus infection. TCRdb reprocessed the reads with MiXCR, giving one entry per CDR3 protein. The sample holds about 240,000 distinct CDR3 sequences, around 6.2% seen once. Sequenced sample: PBMCs. The receptors stem from a human donor in good health (CMV status not recorded). Some clones in this sample may be carry-over from other donors' samples.

This clonotype appeared many times. This chain links TRBV5-5 with TRBJ1-2; TRBD1 agrees at 7 bases. Per the germline V gene, CDR1 is SGHKS and CDR2 is YYEKEE (reference sequence). The CDR3 contains 15 residues. Trimming cost V 0 bases and J 5 bases; bases outside gene matches: 7. The CDR3 here is CASSLAGTESYGYTF. CDR3 coding DNA: TGTGCCAGCAGCTTGGCCGGGACAGAAAGTTATGGCTACACCTTC.

This clonotype was seen repeatedly, ten times or more. The chain links TRBV11-2 to TRBJ2-5, with 8 bases identical to TRBD1. The ends lost 4 bases at V and 2 bases at J; junction bases unmatched: 6. CDR1 and CDR2 (germline): SGHAT, FQNNGV. CDR3 size: 15 residues. In DNA form, the CDR3 reads TGTGCCAGCAGCTCTGGGGACAGGCCTCAAGAGACCCAGTACTTC. Its translation is CASSSGDRPQETQYF.

This clonotype was detected a few times. This chain links TRBV2 with TRBJ2-1; D possibly corresponds to TRBD1 (5 bases). Germline V gene sequence: CDR1 SNHLY, CDR2 FYNNEI. The CDR3 spans 15 residues. The V end was cut by 6 bases, the J end by 8 bases, with 20 bases between. CDR3 bases: TGTGCCAGCAGGGATTGGCAGGGTGGAATGTATGAGCAGTTCTTC. Protein: CASRDWQGGMYEQFF.

This clonotype was observed at least ten times. The chain combines TRBV12-3 or TRBV12-4 with TRBJ2-1; TRBD2 matches at 9 bases. J gave up 7 bases and V 4 bases, and 5 bases lay outside the gene matches. The CDR3 has 14 residues. CDR3 sequence reads: CASSYQRGVNEQFF. The DNA of the CDR3 is TGTGCCAGCAGTTACCAGCGGGGGGTTAATGAGCAGTTCTTC.

This clonotype was seen ten or more times. The genes are TRBV7-2 and TRBJ1-6, with TRBD1 matching 7 bases. Germline V gives CDR1 SGHTA, CDR2 FQGNSA. V gave up 0 bases and J gave up 7 bases; unmatched junction bases: 9. The CDR3 runs 17 residues. Here the CDR3 reads CASSLAPPGTVNSPLHF. The CDR3 region has the DNA TGTGCCAGCAGCTTAGCGCCCCCCGGGACAGTCAATTCACCCCTCCACTTT.

V usage is TRBV4-2 and J usage is TRBJ1-5; 7 bases are shared with TRBD1. Germline CDR1 is LGHNA and CDR2 is YNFKEQ. This CDR3 has 16 amino acids. With V trimmed by 1 base and J by 4 bases, 7 bases remained unmatched. The CDR3 nucleotides read TGTGCCAGCAGCCAAGGACAGGGAATGGAGAATCAGCCCCAGCATTTT. This encodes CASSQGQGMENQPQHF.

This clonotype was observed many times. V is TRBV7-8 and J is TRBJ2-5; no definite D call. Trimming took 1 base from V and 5 from J, leaving 14 bases between them. This CDR3 has 15 amino acids. Germline-derived CDR1 and CDR2 are SGHVS and FQNEAQ. The DNA for the CDR3 is TGTGCCAGCAGCTTAGGTAGAATACCCCTTGAGACCCAGTACTTC. Encoded protein: CASSLGRIPLETQYF.

In its sample, this clonotype was seen many times. The chain couples TRBV20-1 to TRBJ2-2; weak D call: TRBD1 (6 bases). The V gene lost 8 bases and the J gene lost 0 bases, with 19 bases spanning the gap. Germline V gives CDR1 DFQATT, CDR2 SNEGSKA (reference sequence). This CDR3 comprises 16 residues. In DNA form, the CDR3 reads TGCAGTCTGCACCACCCGACAGGATCGAACACCGGGGAGCTGTTTTTT. This translates into CSLHHPTGSNTGELFF.

The table lists this clonotype with many counts. The V call is TRBV30, the J call TRBJ2-7, with D unresolved. From germline, CDR1 is GTSNPN and CDR2 SVGIG (reference sequence). Trimming stripped 5 bases from V and 2 bases from J, with 13 bases between. CDR3 length: 13 amino acids. CDR3 amino acids: CAWRRVSTYEQYF. DNA of the CDR3: TGTGCCTGGCGCCGGGTGTCAACCTACGAGCAGTACTTC.

This clonotype was found many times. This rearrangement joins TRBV28 to TRBJ1-1; 8 bases align to TRBD1. In germline, CDR1 is MDHEN, CDR2 SYDVKM. After removal of 10 bases from V and 5 bases from J, the junction contained 12 bases not matched to a gene. The CDR3 runs to 14 residues. The CDR3 DNA sequence: TGTGCCACCTCCGAGGACAGGGCACGGACTGAAGCTTTCTTT. It yields the protein CATSEDRARTEAFF.

This clonotype has a count of ten or more. The genes are TRBV19 and TRBJ2-1, with D possibly being TRBD1 (6 bases). The V and J ends lost 4 bases and 6 bases respectively, with 10 bases between them. The CDR3 loop spans 13 amino acids. Germline V gene data show CDR1 as LNHDA and CDR2 as SQIVND (reference sequence). CDR3 nucleotide sequence: TGTGCCAGTAGTAGGGCAGGGGCCAATGAGCAGTTCTTC. Its protein is CASSRAGANEQFF.

This clonotype has at least ten counts. The chain employs TRBV5-8 and TRBJ2-7; perhaps TRBD1 as D (5 bases). CDR3 length: 13 amino acids. Germline V gene lookup returns CDR1 SGHTS and CDR2 YDEGEE. The V end was cut by 0 bases, the J end by 6 bases, with 10 bases between. The CDR3 loop reads CASSLVWGSEQYF. CDR3 nucleotide sequence: TGTGCCAGCAGCTTGGTTTGGGGCTCCGAGCAGTACTTC.

The table lists this clonotype with many counts. This rearrangement joins TRBV12-3 or TRBV12-4 to TRBJ2-4; TRBD2 matches 7 bases. CDR3 length: 13 residues. The V and J ends lost 7 bases and 8 bases, in that order; junction bases with no gene match: 8. The CDR3 region is CASTAGGSDIQYF. Written as DNA, the CDR3 is TGTGCCAGCACCGCCGGGGGGTCGGACATTCAGTACTTC.

In its sample, this clonotype was seen many times. V is TRBV7-2 and J is TRBJ2-5; 10 bases align to TRBD2. V dropped 2 bases and J dropped 2; count of bases not matched to a gene: 2. The CDR3 sequence is 15 residues long. The germline V gene has CDR1 SGHTA and CDR2 FQGNSA. CDR3: CASSLQRGGQETQYF. CDR3 nucleotides: TGTGCCAGCAGCTTACAGCGGGGGGGTCAAGAGACCCAGTACTTC.

There are many counts of this clonotype. The rearrangement uses TRBV4-2 and TRBJ1-4; D not resolved. The ends were cut back, 4 bases at V and 5 bases at J, with 20 bases in the middle. CDR3 length: 17 residues. Germline loops: CDR1 LGHNA, CDR2 YNFKEQ. The CDR3 DNA reads as TGTGCCAGCAGCCCTGAAGGGTCCGGAGTGGTAAATGAAAAACTGTTTTTT. Translation: CASSPEGSGVVNEKLFF.

At least ten counts were recorded for this clonotype. V usage is TRBV6-2 or TRBV6-3 and J usage is TRBJ2-2; no clear D. CDR1 is MNHEY, CDR2 SVGEGT, per germline. V lost 5 bases and J 4 bases, leaving 11 bases between the germline ends. CDR3 length: 14 residues. CDR3 sequence reads: CASSQERITGELFF. The DNA for the CDR3 is TGTGCCAGCAGTCAAGAACGGATCACCGGGGAGCTGTTTTTT.

There are many counts of this clonotype. V is TRBV7-2 and J is TRBJ1-1; D is possibly TRBD1 (6 bases). The V end was cut by 3 bases, the J end by 9 bases, with 23 bases between. Germline V gene data show CDR1 as SGHTA and CDR2 as FQGNSA. The CDR3 covers 16 residues. CDR3 residues: CASSFARGQGNRKAFF. CDR3 DNA sequence: TGTGCCAGCAGCTTCGCTCGAGGGCAGGGGAATCGGAAAGCTTTCTTT.